The 2 T cell receptor beta chains below were found in one sample sequenced in a study of post-analysis software for immune sequencing data. cDNA libraries of TCR beta carried unique molecular identifiers. From the PCR reads, TCRdb called clonotypes with MiXCR, one entry per CDR3 protein. The table has 650,000 to 900,000 distinct CDR3 sequences, 46% seen once. No cognate antigen is known for these TCRs. Overall study findings and caveats: In patients, TRBV5-6, TRBV5-1 and TRBV20-1 belonged to roughly five TRBV segments found more frequently than in controls.

The source material was blood. Receptors originate from a girl aged 5 to 17 with multiple sclerosis.

The chain carries TRBV29-1 and TRBJ1-2; 11 bases line up with TRBD1. Trimming removed 3 bases from V and 3 bases from J; junction bases left unmatched: 6. The CDR3 consists of 15 residues. Germline CDR1 and CDR2: SQVTM and ANQGSEA. CDR3 bases: TGCAGCGTTGACGCCAAGGGACAGGGGGACTATGGCTACACCTTC. This encodes CSVDAKGQGDYGYTF.

The chain combines TRBV7-3 with TRBJ2-3; 8 positions match TRBD2. J lost 4 bases, V lost 3 bases, and 3 bases had no gene match. The germline CDR1 and CDR2 sequences are SGHTA and FQGTGA. The CDR3 has 14 residues. CDR3 DNA: TGTGCCAGCAGCTTGACTAGCGCGGCAGATACGCAGTATTTT. Protein: CASSLTSAADTQYF.